Listed here are 4 T cell receptor beta chains from one sample, sequenced in a study of Graves' ophthalmopathy and Graves' hyperthyroidism. Investigators amplified TCR beta CDR3 regions from RNA transcripts. The library came from an HTBI-primed first-round RT-PCR and a second-round multiplex PCR. TCRdb re-derived calls from the multiplex PCR reads in MiXCR, one entry per CDR3 protein. The sample lists about 1.2 million distinct CDR3 sequences, approximately 35% occurring once. The specimen sequenced was peripheral blood or thyroid tissue (not recorded which). The source of these receptors is an adult man with Graves' hyperthyroidism.

The chain recombines TRBV2 with TRBJ2-7; 7 positions match TRBD1. V dropped 5 bases and J dropped 6; count of bases not matched to a gene: 10. The germline CDR1 and CDR2 sequences are SNHLY and FYNNEI. The CDR3 spans 14 residues. CDR3 region: CASSRPTGHGEQYF. As DNA, the CDR3 is TGTGCCAGCAGTCGACCGACAGGGCATGGCGAGCAGTACTTC.

This rearrangement joins TRBV7-9 to TRBJ2-7; a possible D gene is TRBD2 (5 bases). Germline CDR1 SEHNR, CDR2 FQNEAQ (reference sequence). The CDR3 consists of 14 residues. V shed 6 bases and J shed 7 bases, with 19 bases lying between them. The CDR3 DNA sequence: TGTGCCAGCAGAACGGACGGCGGGCTGGGTGAGCAGTACTTC. It translates to CASRTDGGLGEQYF.

This chain connects TRBV15 to TRBJ1-4; a weak D match, TRBD1 (5 bases). The germline V and J ends were trimmed by 3 bases and 0 bases, with 14 bases remaining between them. The CDR3 is 17 amino acids. Germline V gene lookup returns CDR1 LNHNV and CDR2 YYDKDF (reference sequence). The CDR3 spells CATSSDTATATNEKLFF. For the CDR3, the DNA is TGTGCCACCAGCAGCGATACCGCGACAGCAACTAATGAAAAACTGTTTTTT.

The V and J genes are TRBV25-1 and TRBJ2-7; possibly TRBD1 for D (6 bases). Germline V gene data show CDR1 as MGHDK and CDR2 as SYGVNS. The CDR3 loop spans 15 amino acids. Trimming removed 3 bases from V and 3 bases from J, with 15 bases in between. Here the CDR3 DNA reads TGTGCCAGCAGTGACCGTACAGGGTCGGGCTACGAGCAGTACTTC. This gives the protein CASSDRTGSGYEQYF.